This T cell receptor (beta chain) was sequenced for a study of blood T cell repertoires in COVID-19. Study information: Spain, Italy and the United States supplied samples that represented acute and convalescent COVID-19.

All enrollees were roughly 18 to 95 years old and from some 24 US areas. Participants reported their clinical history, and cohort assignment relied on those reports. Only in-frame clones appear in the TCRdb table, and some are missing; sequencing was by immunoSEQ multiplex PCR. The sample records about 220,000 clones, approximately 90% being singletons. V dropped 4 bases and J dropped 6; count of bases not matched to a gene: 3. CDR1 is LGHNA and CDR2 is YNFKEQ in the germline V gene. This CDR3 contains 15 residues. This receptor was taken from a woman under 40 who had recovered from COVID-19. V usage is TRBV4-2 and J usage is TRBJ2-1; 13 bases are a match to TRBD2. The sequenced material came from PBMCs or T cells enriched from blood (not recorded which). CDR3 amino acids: CASSPTSGGPNEQFF. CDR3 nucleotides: TGTGCCAGCAGCCCGACTAGCGGGGGGCCCAATGAGCAGTTCTTC.